The 29 T cell receptor beta chains given below trace back to one sample, sequenced in a study of Graves' ophthalmopathy and Graves' hyperthyroidism. As the template, RNA transcripts were used to amplify TCR beta CDR3 regions. Second-round multiplex PCR came after a first-round RT-PCR that employed HTBI primers. TCRdb re-derived calls from the multiplex PCR reads in MiXCR, one entry per CDR3 protein. The sample consists of hundreds of thousands of distinct CDR3 sequences, around 42% of them appearing once. Sequencing used peripheral blood. The receptor source for this set is an adult man with Graves' ophthalmopathy.

This chain connects TRBV12-3 or TRBV12-4 to TRBJ1-2, with 7 bases that match TRBD1. The CDR3 covers 13 residues. The CDR3 region has the DNA TGTGCTAGTGGCCCCGACAGGGATCATGGCTACACCTTC. Translation gives CASGPDRDHGYTF.

In its sample, this clonotype was seen a few times. The chain employs TRBV7-9 and TRBJ2-7, with 9 bases fitting TRBD2. The ends lost 4 bases at V and 3 bases at J; junction bases unmatched: 10. CDR1 is SEHNR, CDR2 FQNEAQ, per germline (reference sequence). The CDR3 consists of 16 residues. The CDR3 bases are TGTGCCAGCAGCTCTTTCCCCGCTAGCGGGGACTACGAGCAGTACTTC. Amino acid sequence: CASSSFPASGDYEQYF.

The chain employs TRBV29-1 and TRBJ1-5, with TRBD1 as a possible D gene (5 bases). The CDR3 totals 13 residues. Looked up from germline, CDR1 is SQVTM and CDR2 is ANQGSEA. The CDR3 spells CSLGRAGNQPQHF. Written as DNA, the CDR3 is TGCAGTTTAGGCAGGGCAGGTAATCAGCCCCAGCATTTT.

The V gene is TRBV7-9, the J gene TRBJ1-1, with 7 bases that match TRBD1. V shed 5 bases and J 1 base; nucleotides not matched to a gene: 7. The CDR3 is 15 amino acids. The germline gives CDR1 SEHNR, CDR2 FQNEAQ (reference sequence). The CDR3 reads CASSASGQPNTEAFF. CDR3 bases: TGTGCCAGCAGCGCATCGGGACAGCCGAACACTGAAGCTTTCTTT.

This clonotype has just a few counts. V gene TRBV19 combines with J gene TRBJ2-5; the D is unclear. This CDR3 region has 14 residues. Trimming removed 5 bases at V and 5 bases at J, with 15 bases between. Looked up from germline, CDR1 is LNHDA and CDR2 is SQIVND (reference sequence). This CDR3 reads CASSFVGLRETQYF. DNA for the CDR3: TGTGCCAGTAGTTTTGTCGGTCTTCGGGAGACCCAGTACTTC. The full variable domain, rest sourced from reference TRBV19 and TRBJ2-5, is DGGITQSPKYLFRKEGQNVTLSCEQNLNHDAMYWYRQDPGQGLRLIYYSQIVNDFQKGDIAEGYSVSREKKESFPLTVTSAQKNPTAFYLCASSFVGLRETQYFGPGTRLLVL.

The chain is built from TRBV7-2 and TRBJ2-7; 8 bases fit TRBD2. The CDR3 spans 15 residues. With V trimmed by 7 bases and J by 3 bases, 11 bases remained unmatched. In germline, CDR1 is SGHTA, CDR2 FQGNSA. The CDR3 nucleotides read TGTGCCAGCACCTTGAGACGGCTAGCGGGCTACGAGCAGTACTTC. It is translated as CASTLRRLAGYEQYF.

V and J are TRBV12-3 or TRBV12-4 and TRBJ1-1; no definite D call. This CDR3 region has 13 residues. The V gene lost 5 bases and the J gene lost 3 bases, with 10 bases spanning the gap. CDR3 sequence reads: CASSLQRHTEAFF. CDR3 nucleotides: TGTGCCAGCAGTCTACAGCGTCACACTGAAGCTTTCTTT.

This rearrangement joins TRBV6-1 to TRBJ1-4; D is ambiguous. V was cut by 0 bases and J by 5 bases, with 13 bases left in between. The CDR3 has 16 amino acids. Looked up from germline, CDR1 is MNHNS and CDR2 is SASEGT. The CDR3 loop reads CASSEASGPQNEKLFF. The CDR3 nucleotides read TGTGCCAGCAGTGAAGCGTCTGGGCCACAAAATGAAAAACTGTTTTTT.

In this sample, this clonotype turned up a few times. The chain has TRBV10-3 and TRBJ2-5; 9 bases agree with TRBD2. Germline V gene sequence: CDR1 ENHRY, CDR2 SYGVKD. Losses at the gene ends were 0 bases for V and 5 bases for J; bases not matched to a gene: 4. The CDR3 is made up of 15 amino acids. In DNA, the CDR3 is TGTGCCATCAGTGAGTCCCGCGGGGGGGCCGAGACCCAGTACTTC. Residues: CAISESRGGAETQYF.

This clonotype was counted a few times. The genes are TRBV2 and TRBJ2-2, with D hard to call. This CDR3 is 15 amino acids long. V lost 7 bases and J 5 bases, leaving 17 bases between the germline ends. Per the germline V gene, CDR1 is SNHLY and CDR2 is FYNNEI. The chain's CDR3 is CASIQPWVGTGELFF. The CDR3 DNA sequence: TGTGCCAGCATCCAACCTTGGGTGGGGACCGGGGAGCTGTTTTTT.

The chain carries TRBV4-3 and TRBJ2-7, with D possibly being TRBD1 (6 bases). V was cut by 3 bases and J by 1 base, with 10 bases left in between. Germline CDR1 LGHNA, CDR2 YSLEER. The CDR3 spans 14 residues. DNA for the CDR3: TGCGCCAGCAGCCATCCCGGACAGTCCTACGAGCAGTACTTC. This sequence encodes CASSHPGQSYEQYF.

This chain links TRBV5-6 with TRBJ1-6; tentatively, D is TRBD1 (6 bases). Trimming left V 0 bases short and J 2 bases short, with 9 bases between. Germline CDR1 is SGHDT and CDR2 is YYEEEE. The CDR3 runs to 16 residues. CDR3 amino acids: CASSLGQDPYNSPLHF. CDR3 nucleotide sequence: TGTGCCAGCAGCTTGGGACAGGACCCCTATAATTCACCCCTCCACTTT.

The chain couples TRBV25-1 to TRBJ2-7, with D possibly being TRBD1 (7 bases). There are 18 residues in the CDR3. V gave up 6 bases and J gave up 2 bases, with 26 bases separating them. Germline V lookup: CDR1 MGHDK, CDR2 SYGVNS. This chain's CDR3 is CASRRVSLRAGGTYEQYF. CDR3 nucleotides: TGTGCCAGCAGGAGAGTCTCCCTTCGGGCAGGGGGGACCTACGAGCAGTACTTC.

A remark on this clonotype: At one end the junction does not follow the germline gene, possibly because of a read error. V gene TRBV7-7 combines with J gene TRBJ2-5; 9 bases map to TRBD2. Germline assignment: CDR1 SSHAT and CDR2 FNYEAQ (reference sequence). The CDR3 is made up of 15 amino acids. CDR3 sequence (DNA): TGTGCTAGCAGCTTACGCGGGGGGGCCGGCGAGACCCAGTACTTC. Its protein product is CASSLRGGAGETQYF.

The chain combines TRBV5-1 with TRBJ2-7, with TRBD2 matching 12 bases. With 3 bases clipped from V and 2 bases from J, the junction kept 12 bases outside the gene matches. The CDR3 runs to 18 residues. Germline CDR1 SGHRS, CDR2 YFSETQ. In nucleotides, the CDR3 is TGCGCCAGCAGCTACCCGGAGACTAGCGGGGGCGGGACCTACGAGCAGTACTTC. Its protein product is CASSYPETSGGGTYEQYF. Variable domain in full (rest from reference TRBV5-1 and TRBJ2-7): KAGVTQTPRYLIKTRGQQVTLSCSPISGHRSVSWYQQTPGQGLQFLFEYFSETQRNKGNFPGRFSGRQFSNSRSEMNVSTLELGDSALYLCASSYPETSGGGTYEQYFGPGTRLTVT.

The rearrangement joins TRBV11-2 to TRBJ2-7; 7 bases agree with TRBD2. The germline gives CDR1 SGHAT, CDR2 FQNNGV. The CDR3 is 15 amino acids. The junction had 4 bases not matched to a gene; V was cut back by 1 base and J by 1 base. The CDR3 spells CASSLAASGSYEQYF. In nucleotides, the CDR3 is TGTGCCAGCAGCTTAGCGGCTAGCGGATCCTACGAGCAGTACTTC.

This clonotype was recorded a few times. The chain uses TRBV5-1 and TRBJ2-7; tentatively, D is TRBD1 or TRBD2 (5 bases each). The germline V gene encodes CDR1 SGHRS and CDR2 YFSETQ. Trimming took 3 bases from V and 4 from J, leaving 17 bases between them. This CDR3 contains 15 residues. In DNA, the CDR3 is TGCGCCAGCAGCTCGGGGCTCGCACTAGAGTACGAGCAGTACTTC. Translated: CASSSGLALEYEQYF.

Concerning this clonotype itself: An end of the junction does not agree with germline; a read error may underlie this. The chain carries TRBV9 and TRBJ1-2; 7 bases agree with TRBD1. The germline V gene encodes CDR1 SGDLS and CDR2 YYNGEE. This CDR3 is built from 13 residues. The DNA of the CDR3 is TGCGCCAGCAGTCTGACAGGGTTAGACGGCTACACCTTC. Translated: CASSLTGLDGYTF.

A few counts support this clonotype. V and J are TRBV20-1 and TRBJ1-2, with 8 positions matching TRBD1. V gave up 0 bases and J gave up 0 bases; unmatched junction bases: 3. Per germline, CDR1 DFQATT and CDR2 SNEGSKA (reference sequence). The length of the CDR3 is 15 residues. The CDR3 coding sequence is TGCAGTGCTAGAGAACCGGGACAGGCTAACTATGGCTACACCTTC. Its translation: CSAREPGQANYGYTF.

The gene calls are TRBV7-6 and TRBJ1-1; D is possibly TRBD1 (5 bases). CDR3 size: 14 residues. CDR1 and CDR2 (germline): SGHVS, FNYEAQ. V lost 5 bases to trimming and J lost 6 bases, with 16 bases between them. The CDR3 region has the DNA TGTGCCAGCAGCCGAGGGCAGGGAATCGCTGAAGCTTTCTTT. As protein: CASSRGQGIAEAFF.

V gene TRBV6-6 combines with J gene TRBJ2-2; D call uncertain. Germline assignment: CDR1 MNHNY and CDR2 SVGAGI (reference sequence). Between the trimmed V and J ends, which lost 2 bases and 3 bases, there was a span of 7 bases. The CDR3 is made up of 14 amino acids. The CDR3 region is CASSYGVDTGELFF. CDR3 nucleotide sequence: TGTGCCAGCAGTTACGGGGTGGACACCGGGGAGCTGTTTTTT.

Comments on this clonotype: At one end the junction does not follow the germline gene, possibly because of a read error. V is TRBV9 and J is TRBJ1-6; 7 bases match TRBD1. CDR3 length equals 15 residues. From germline, CDR1 is SGDLS and CDR2 YYNGEE. The CDR3 nucleotides read TGCGCCAGTACGATATGGGACAGCCATAATTCACCCCTCCACTTT. Translation gives CASTIWDSHNSPLHF.

This clonotype was detected a few times. This chain links TRBV5-1 with TRBJ1-2; possible D gene TRBD1, 6 bases. The germline V gene encodes CDR1 SGHRS and CDR2 YFSETQ. The CDR3 is 14 residues long. The V gene lost 0 bases and the J gene lost 7 bases, with 13 bases spanning the gap. Here the CDR3 DNA reads TGCGCCAGCAGCTTGGATTTGGGGGGCAGTGGCTACACCTTC. It is translated as CASSLDLGGSGYTF.

This clonotype was picked up a small number of times. This rearrangement joins TRBV29-1 to TRBJ2-7; 9 bases fit TRBD1. In germline, CDR1 is SQVTM, CDR2 ANQGSEA. This CDR3 is 14 amino acids long. The V gene end was trimmed by 6 bases and the J gene end by 0 bases; junction bases not matched to a gene: 6. CDR3 sequence (DNA): TGCAGCGTAGCCGGGACAGGGTCCTCCTACGAGCAGTACTTC. Amino acid sequence: CSVAGTGSSYEQYF.

This clonotype was counted only a few times. The chain is built from TRBV7-9 and TRBJ2-7, with D perhaps TRBD2 (6 bases). Germline CDR1 and CDR2: SEHNR and FQNEAQ (reference sequence). This CDR3 comprises 15 residues. Trimming left V 3 bases short and J 1 base short, with 13 bases between. The CDR3 DNA is TGTGCCAGCAGCTTCAGGGCGGGGACGTCCTACGAGCAGTACTTC. As protein: CASSFRAGTSYEQYF.

The CDR3 reads CSVRVSGANVLTF. The CDR3 DNA reads TGCAGCGTAAGGGTCTCTGGGGCCAACGTCCTGACTTTC. This rearrangement joins TRBV29-1 to TRBJ2-6; D ambiguous. Germline lookup yields CDR1 SQVTM and CDR2 ANQGSEA. The CDR3 extends over 13 amino acids. Trimming cost V 6 bases and J 0 bases, with 6 bases left between them.

This clonotype was counted once. The gene calls are TRBV7-9 and TRBJ2-7; 13 nucleotides match TRBD2. J was trimmed by 7 bases and V by 3 bases; bases with no gene match: 9. This CDR3 contains 16 residues. Germline values: CDR1 SEHNR, CDR2 FQNEAQ (reference sequence). The CDR3 sequence is CASSLGGLAGPWEQYF. The CDR3 bases are TGTGCCAGCAGCTTGGGGGGACTAGCGGGACCTTGGGAGCAGTACTTC.

DNA for the CDR3: TGCAGTTATAGCTCGGGACAGGGAGGCGGCTACACCTTC. This sequence encodes CSYSSGQGGGYTF. The chain links TRBV20-1 to TRBJ1-2, with 9 bases fitting TRBD1. CDR1 is DFQATT and CDR2 is SNEGSKA in the germline V gene (reference sequence). J gave up 8 bases and V 8 bases, and 12 bases lay outside the gene matches. The CDR3 runs to 13 residues.

This sequence joins TRBV12-5 and TRBJ1-5; possible D gene TRBD1, 6 bases. CDR1 and CDR2 from the germline V gene are LGHNT and FRNRAP. The CDR3 has 16 amino acids. V was clipped by 7 bases and J by 3 bases, with 19 bases between them. In DNA, the CDR3 is TGTGCTAGTGTCCCTTCCGGGCAGGGGTACAATCAGCCCCAGCATTTT. Protein: CASVPSGQGYNQPQHF.